The source of this TCR beta chain is a study of T cells in Graves' hyperthyroidism and ophthalmopathy. Study results and caveats: Ophthalmopathy cases were set apart from stable hyperthyroidism by a 13 V-J model.

Germline assignment: CDR1 SGHAT and CDR2 FQNNGV. V was trimmed by 5 bases and J by 7 bases, leaving 18 bases between them. CDR3 length: 14 residues. There are many counts of this clonotype. The antigen remains undetermined. It was RNA transcripts that yielded the amplified TCR beta CDR3 regions. HTBI primers were used for first-round RT-PCR of the TCR CDR3. TCRdb ran MiXCR on the multiplex PCR reads and lists one entry per CDR3 protein. The table records fewer than 550,000 distinct CDR3 sequences, approximately 14% of them present only once. J is TRBJ2-7 and V is TRBV11-2; maybe TRBD2 (6 bases). The sample was blood. This clonotype was sampled from a young woman with Graves' hyperthyroidism. The DNA for the CDR3 is TGTGCCAGCAGCCCGGGACTTCTCCGCCTGGAGCAGTACTTC. It specifies CASSPGLLRLEQYF.